Each of the 10 T cell receptor beta chains below was sequenced from the same sample in a study of blood T cell repertoires in COVID-19. Assay used: immunoSEQ multiplex PCR; TCRdb lists only in-frame clones, some missing. This table holds 150,000 to 200,000 clones, more than 75% found once. The sample comprised peripheral blood. The receptors come from a middle-aged man with active or convalescent COVID-19.

This clone was picked up a small number of times. V is TRBV5-1 and J is TRBJ2-7; 11 bases fit TRBD2. Trimming at V came to 4 bases and at J to 0 bases, leaving 12 bases not matched to a gene. This CDR3 is 18 amino acids long. The germline V gene has CDR1 SGHRS and CDR2 YFSETQ. CDR3 sequence reads: CASSIELAGGRSSYEQYF. Here the CDR3 DNA reads TGCGCCAGCAGCATCGAATTAGCGGGGGGGAGGAGCTCCTACGAGCAGTACTTC.

The V gene is TRBV6-5, the J gene TRBJ2-7, with D perhaps TRBD2 (5 bases). CDR1 and CDR2 from the germline V gene are MNHEY and SVGAGI. This CDR3 has 12 residues. Between the trimmed V and J ends, which lost 5 bases and 4 bases, there was a span of 9 bases. The DNA of the CDR3 is TGTGCCAGCAGTCGGGGAGAGTACGAGCAGTACTTC. Translation gives CASSRGEYEQYF.

This clone has only one observation. Written as DNA, the CDR3 is TGCGCCAGCAGCCAAGATCCCGGACAGGGCTACGAGCAGTACTTC. Translating gives CASSQDPGQGYEQYF. This chain joins TRBV4-3 and TRBJ2-7; 8 bases are a match to TRBD1. Per germline, CDR1 LGHNA and CDR2 YSLEER. J gave up 3 bases and V 0 bases, and 4 bases lay outside the gene matches. The CDR3 length is 15 residues.

This rearrangement joins TRBV24-1 to TRBJ2-5, with TRBD1 identical over 11 bases. From germline, CDR1 is KGHDR and CDR2 SFDVKD. The V gene end was trimmed by 3 bases and the J gene end by 5 bases; junction bases not matched to a gene: 7. The CDR3 has 16 residues. The CDR3 nucleotides read TGTGCCACCAGTGATCGGACAGGGGGCGCTGGGGAGACCCAGTACTTC. This sequence encodes CATSDRTGGAGETQYF.

The chain is built from TRBV18 and TRBJ1-3; D is possibly TRBD1 (5 bases). This CDR3 is 15 amino acids long. Germline V gene sequence: CDR1 KGHSH, CDR2 LQKENI. V gave up 3 bases and J gave up 0 bases, with 9 bases separating them. CDR3 sequence: CASSPEGNSGNTIYF. The CDR3 DNA is TGTGCCAGCTCACCGGAGGGGAACTCTGGAAACACCATATATTTT.

The chain has TRBV6-5 and TRBJ1-2; 7 bases match TRBD1. The V gene's germline CDR1 is MNHEY and CDR2 SVGAGI. The CDR3 spans 15 residues. The ends lost 0 bases at V and 3 bases at J; junction bases unmatched: 4. CDR3 nucleotide sequence: TGTGCCAGCAGTTACTCAAGGGGGCGAGACTATGGCTACACCTTC. This codes for CASSYSRGRDYGYTF.

The J gene is TRBJ1-1, the V gene TRBV19; D is unclear. V was cut by 5 bases and J by 1 base, with 14 bases left in between. CDR3 length: 15 amino acids. The germline V gene has CDR1 LNHDA and CDR2 SQIVND (reference sequence). The CDR3 protein is CASSPDTATNTEAFF. The CDR3 coding sequence is TGTGCCAGTAGTCCAGACACAGCTACGAACACTGAAGCTTTCTTT.

V is TRBV5-8 and J is TRBJ2-5, with TRBD1 as a possible D gene (5 bases). The CDR3 consists of 14 residues. Germline loops: CDR1 SGHTS, CDR2 YDEGEE. V lost 4 bases and J lost 2, with 12 bases in between. DNA for the CDR3: TGTGCCAGCAGCAAGCGACAGAAGCAAGAGACCCAGTACTTC. Its translation: CASSKRQKQETQYF.

The chain is built from TRBV3-1 (or the pseudogene TRBV3-2) and TRBJ2-7; 14 bases are a match to TRBD2. Germline lookup yields CDR1 LGHDT and CDR2 YNNKEL (reference sequence). The V and J ends lost 1 base and 2 bases, in that order; junction bases with no gene match: 10. The CDR3 is 19 amino acids. This CDR3 is CASSQAGGTSGGHAYEQYF. The DNA of the CDR3 is TGTGCCAGCAGCCAAGCGGGGGGGACTAGCGGGGGCCACGCCTACGAGCAGTACTTC.

The chain is built from TRBV6-2 or TRBV6-3 and TRBJ1-1; 7 positions match TRBD1. V lost 4 bases, J lost 0 bases, and 17 bases stayed unmatched. The CDR3 has 19 amino acids. Germline loops: CDR1 MNHEY, CDR2 SVGEGT. As DNA, the CDR3 is TGTGCCAGCAGTTCCTACCGCCATCGCAGGGGGTCCATGAACACTGAAGCTTTCTTT. This codes for CASSSYRHRRGSMNTEAFF.